A single sample gave rise to the 30 T cell receptor beta chains below, sequenced in a study of T cells after yellow fever vaccination. From the 5' RACE reads, TCRdb called clonotypes with MiXCR, one entry per CDR3 protein. The sample holds almost 600,000 distinct CDR3 sequences; roughly 13% are singletons and the top ten take about 14%. Specimen: PBMCs, collected on the day of the yellow fever booster vaccination. The source is a man aged 25-40 years who received the YFV17D yellow fever vaccine.

This clonotype has only a few counts. J is TRBJ2-3 and V is TRBV6-6; D is possibly TRBD2 (6 bases). The CDR3 consists of 13 residues. In germline, CDR1 is MNHNY, CDR2 SVGAGI (reference sequence). V lost 4 bases and J 4 bases, leaving 9 bases between the germline ends. The CDR3 protein is CASSFGSSDTQYF. The CDR3 nucleotides are TGTGCCAGCAGTTTCGGGAGTTCAGATACGCAGTATTTT.

The CDR3 sequence is CASSELFHTEAFF. CDR3 sequence (DNA): TGCGCCAGCAGTGAACTTTTTCACACTGAAGCTTTCTTT. The chain employs TRBV10-2 and TRBJ1-1; no clear D. Germline CDR1 and CDR2: WSHSY and SAAADI. This CDR3 has 13 residues. With 3 bases removed from V and 3 bases from J, the gap between germline ends came to 8 bases.

This clonotype was counted a few times. V gene TRBV20-1 combines with J gene TRBJ1-2; no firm D call. The CDR3 has 12 amino acids. Trimming shortened V by 4 bases and J by 2 bases, and 8 bases separated the two germline ends. Looked up from germline, CDR1 is DFQATT and CDR2 is SNEGSKA (reference sequence). CDR3 DNA: TGCAGTGCTAAGGGCTTGAACTATGGCTACACCTTC. Translating it yields CSAKGLNYGYTF.

The chain is built from TRBV6-2 or TRBV6-3 and TRBJ2-7, with 7 bases that match TRBD1. Germline V gives CDR1 MNHEY, CDR2 SVGEGT. The CDR3 loop spans 13 amino acids. With 5 bases clipped from V and 12 bases from J, the junction kept 13 bases outside the gene matches. The CDR3 DNA follows: TGTGCCAGCAGTGCGACAGGGATCGTCCCCCCGTACTTC. Translation: CASSATGIVPPYF.

This clonotype was seen only a few times. J is TRBJ2-2 and V is TRBV7-9; D remains unclear. The CDR3 extends over 16 amino acids. The germline CDR1 and CDR2 sequences are SEHNR and FQNEAQ (reference sequence). V gave up 1 base and J gave up 7 bases, with 16 bases separating them. DNA for the CDR3: TGTGCCAGCAGCTTAGGATCTGGCAGCCCCAGCGGGGAGCTGTTTTTT. This gives the protein CASSLGSGSPSGELFF.

This clonotype was observed at least ten times. This chain links TRBV12-3 or TRBV12-4 with TRBJ2-3, with 7 bases that match TRBD1. The V gene end was trimmed by 1 base and the J gene end by 2 bases; junction bases not matched to a gene: 3. This CDR3 comprises 15 residues. In DNA, the CDR3 is TGTGCCAGCAGTTTAGGACAGGGACACACAGATACGCAGTATTTT. It yields the protein CASSLGQGHTDTQYF.

V is TRBV5-1 and J is TRBJ2-5; 7 positions agree with TRBD1. V lost 2 bases and J lost 1; bases outside the gene matches: 11. Germline V gene sequence: CDR1 SGHRS, CDR2 YFSETQ. The CDR3 runs to 17 residues. CDR3 bases: TGCGCCAGCAGCTTACCCCTCGAGGGGGCGACCCAAGAGACCCAGTACTTC. Its protein is CASSLPLEGATQETQYF.

This clonotype was seen more than once but under ten times. The chain couples TRBV27 to TRBJ2-1; TRBD2 agrees at 7 bases. V trimming: 6 bases; J trimming: 8 bases; junction bases outside the gene matches: 13. The CDR3 totals 15 residues. From germline, CDR1 is MNHEY and CDR2 SMNVEV (reference sequence). The CDR3 DNA follows: TGTGCCAGCAGCCCGCGGGAGATCGCATTCTATGAGCAGTTCTTC. Translating it yields CASSPREIAFYEQFF.

Only a few counts were recorded for this clonotype. The chain has TRBV5-1 and TRBJ2-1, with TRBD2 matching over 12 bases. The germline gives CDR1 SGHRS, CDR2 YFSETQ. This CDR3 is built from 13 residues. Losses at the gene ends were 5 bases for V and 9 bases for J; bases not matched to a gene: 3. The chain's CDR3 is CASRPSGRVEQFF. As DNA, the CDR3 is TGCGCCAGCAGACCTAGCGGGAGGGTTGAGCAGTTCTTC.

This clonotype has more than one count but fewer than ten. The rearrangement links TRBV6-5 to TRBJ2-7; 7 bases line up with TRBD1. From germline, CDR1 is MNHEY and CDR2 SVGAGI. V was clipped by 5 bases and J by 4 bases; unmatched bases: 14. The CDR3 loop spans 16 amino acids. The CDR3 is CASSNLRQGHRYEQYF. In nucleotides, the CDR3 is TGTGCCAGCAGTAACCTCCGACAGGGACATAGGTACGAGCAGTACTTC.

In its sample, this clonotype was seen a few times. This rearrangement joins TRBV7-6 to TRBJ2-1; 15 positions match TRBD2. J lost 1 base, V lost 5 bases, and 3 bases had no gene match. This CDR3 is built from 17 residues. Germline V gene data show CDR1 as SGHVS and CDR2 as FNYEAQ. The DNA for the CDR3 is TGTGCCAGCAGCCGCGGGACTAGCGGGAGGTCCTACAATGAGCAGTTCTTC. Translation: CASSRGTSGRSYNEQFF.

This clonotype has only a few counts. The V call is TRBV7-9, the J call TRBJ2-4; D is tentatively TRBD1 or TRBD2 (6 bases each). V lost 3 bases, J lost 1 base, and 13 bases lay in between. Germline CDR1 and CDR2: SEHNR and FQNEAQ (reference sequence). The length of the CDR3 is 16 residues. DNA for the CDR3: TGTGCCAGCAGCTTGGGGGGCGATCCGGCCAAAAACATTCAGTACTTC. Encoded protein: CASSLGGDPAKNIQYF. The full variable domain, its missing parts supplied by reference TRBV7-9 and TRBJ2-4, is DTGVSQNPRHKITKRGQNVTFRCDPISEHNRLYWYRQTLGQGPEFLTYFQNEAQLEKSRLLSDRFSAERPKGSFSTLEIQRTEQGDSAMYLCASSLGGDPAKNIQYFGAGTRLSVL.

This clonotype was observed a handful of times. V usage is TRBV5-4 and J usage is TRBJ2-5; weak D call: TRBD1 (6 bases). The V gene's germline CDR1 is SGHNT and CDR2 YYREEE (reference sequence). The CDR3 covers 15 residues. Trimming took off 4 bases at V and 4 bases at J, with 17 bases between the two ends. The CDR3 here is CASSQEGGIGETQYF. The CDR3 nucleotides read TGTGCCAGCAGCCAAGAAGGGGGTATAGGAGAGACCCAGTACTTC.

Only a few counts were recorded for this clonotype. This sequence joins TRBV5-5 and TRBJ2-7; D ambiguous. Trimming shortened V by 1 base and J by 3 bases, and 8 bases separated the two germline ends. This CDR3 has 13 residues. Germline values: CDR1 SGHKS, CDR2 YYEKEE (reference sequence). The CDR3 nucleotides are TGTGCCAGCAGCTTGATGGGCAACTACGAGCAGTACTTC. Translated, it gives CASSLMGNYEQYF. The full variable domain, with the rest looked up from reference TRBV5-5 and TRBJ2-7, is DAGVTQSPTHLIKTRGQQVTLRCSPISGHKSVSWYQQVLGQGPQFIFQYYEKEERGRGNFPDRFSARQFPNYSSELNVNALLLGDSALYLCASSLMGNYEQYFGPGTRLTVT.

The genes are TRBV7-2 and TRBJ2-1, with D uncertain. V lost 5 bases and J 6 bases, leaving 20 bases between the germline ends. CDR1 SGHTA and CDR2 FQGNSA come from the germline V gene. This CDR3 is built from 16 residues. This CDR3 is CASSQGVSLLVNEQFF. The DNA of the CDR3 is TGTGCCAGCAGCCAAGGTGTATCCTTACTTGTCAATGAGCAGTTCTTC.

A note on this clonotype: A much larger clone differs by one base, so this may be a read error. The chain carries TRBV20-1 and TRBJ2-1; D tentatively fits TRBD1 or TRBD2 (5 bases each). The CDR3 covers 13 residues. Per germline, CDR1 DFQATT and CDR2 SNEGSKA (reference sequence). Between the trimmed V and J ends, which lost 3 bases and 10 bases, there was a span of 16 bases. In DNA, the CDR3 is TGCAGTGCTAGCGACTGGGGGACCAGAGAGCAGTTCTTC. Translating gives CSASDWGTREQFF.

This clonotype was observed a handful of times. The rearrangement joins TRBV10-2 to TRBJ2-7; 9 nucleotides align to TRBD1. The J segment lost 6 bases and the V segment lost 6 bases, leaving 9 bases of the junction unmatched. This CDR3 comprises 14 residues. CDR1 WSHSY and CDR2 SAAADI come from the germline V gene. This CDR3 reads CASRPPGQGSEQYF. The CDR3 DNA is TGCGCCAGCAGGCCTCCGGGACAGGGCTCCGAGCAGTACTTC.

The chain combines TRBV19 with TRBJ2-2, with a tentative D call TRBD2 (5 bases). V shed 9 bases and J shed 4 bases, with 18 bases lying between them. Germline-derived CDR1 and CDR2 are LNHDA and SQIVND (reference sequence). The CDR3 spans 15 residues. CDR3 in DNA: TGTGCCAGCCGGACTGGAAGTGCGGGCACCGGGGAGCTGTTTTTT. Translated: CASRTGSAGTGELFF.

This rearrangement joins TRBV5-5 to TRBJ2-3; no definite D call. Germline V gene data show CDR1 as SGHKS and CDR2 as YYEKEE (reference sequence). The CDR3 consists of 15 residues. The V end lost 0 bases, the J end lost 2 bases, and 10 bases lay between the germline ends. The CDR3 bases are TGTGCCAGCAGCTTGGTTGGCAGGATCACAGATACGCAGTATTTT. Translation: CASSLVGRITDTQYF.

V gene TRBV28 combines with J gene TRBJ2-1; 7 bases map to TRBD2. The junction had 8 bases not matched to a gene; V was cut back by 3 bases and J by 6 bases. Germline assignment: CDR1 MDHEN and CDR2 SYDVKM. The CDR3 totals 15 residues. The CDR3 region is CASSFAGAVGNEQFF. In DNA form, the CDR3 reads TGTGCCAGCAGTTTTGCGGGAGCAGTGGGCAATGAGCAGTTCTTC.

The CDR3 sequence is CAISESAGGLQETQYF. DNA of the CDR3: TGTGCCATCAGTGAGTCGGCGGGAGGCCTCCAAGAGACCCAGTACTTC. The genes are TRBV10-3 and TRBJ2-5, with 8 positions matching TRBD2. J lost 1 base, V lost 0 bases, and 4 bases had no gene match. The CDR3 runs 16 residues. The V gene's germline CDR1 is ENHRY and CDR2 SYGVKD.

This clonotype has only a few counts. The chain links TRBV5-1 to TRBJ2-5; 7 positions match TRBD1. CDR1 and CDR2 from the germline V gene are SGHRS and YFSETQ. Trimming removed 4 bases from V and 3 bases from J; junction bases left unmatched: 6. This CDR3 is 14 amino acids long. CDR3 DNA sequence: TGCGCCAGCAGCATACAGGGGTCCGAAGAGACCCAGTACTTC. Its protein product is CASSIQGSEETQYF. Full variable domain (remainder filled in from reference TRBV5-1 and TRBJ2-5): KAGVTQTPRYLIKTRGQQVTLSCSPISGHRSVSWYQQTPGQGLQFLFEYFSETQRNKGNFPGRFSGRQFSNSRSEMNVSTLELGDSALYLCASSIQGSEETQYFGPGTRLLVL.

V is TRBV5-1 and J is TRBJ2-1; 13 bases match TRBD2. V lost 4 bases, J lost 8 bases, and 12 bases stayed unmatched. CDR3 length: 17 amino acids. Germline loops: CDR1 SGHRS, CDR2 YFSETQ. This chain's CDR3 is CASSPLTSGRAGDEQFF. The CDR3 DNA sequence: TGCGCCAGCAGCCCCCTAACTAGCGGGAGGGCCGGGGATGAGCAGTTCTTC.

In its sample, this clonotype was seen a few times. This chain connects TRBV6-2 or TRBV6-3 to TRBJ1-5; a weak D match, TRBD1 (6 bases). The V gene lost 2 bases and the J gene lost 2 bases, with 13 bases spanning the gap. The CDR3 sequence is 16 residues long. Germline V gene lookup returns CDR1 MNHEY and CDR2 SVGEGT. The CDR3 reads CASSYGGAFGNQPQHF. Written as DNA, the CDR3 is TGTGCCAGCAGTTACGGGGGGGCTTTTGGCAATCAGCCCCAGCATTTT.

This clonotype was counted once. V usage is TRBV7-2 and J usage is TRBJ2-1; TRBD1 matches 7 bases. The CDR3 contains 15 residues. Germline V gene lookup returns CDR1 SGHTA and CDR2 FQGNSA. V trimming: 1 base; J trimming: 3 bases; junction bases outside the gene matches: 3. The CDR3 spells CASSLVPGGYNEQFF. In DNA form, the CDR3 reads TGTGCCAGCAGCTTAGTCCCAGGGGGCTACAATGAGCAGTTCTTC.

The sample holds a few counts of this clonotype. The rearrangement links TRBV28 to TRBJ2-3; a weak D match, TRBD2 (5 bases). Germline V gives CDR1 MDHEN, CDR2 SYDVKM. Trimming left V 6 bases short and J 7 bases short, with 17 bases between. This CDR3 contains 14 residues. The CDR3 here is CASSALSGIHTQYF. The CDR3 coding sequence is TGTGCCAGCAGCGCCTTGTCCGGGATTCATACGCAGTATTTT.

This clonotype has a count of ten or more. The chain joins TRBV5-1 to TRBJ2-7, with 8 bases that match TRBD2. This CDR3 spans 15 amino acids. V lost 5 bases and J lost 1; bases outside the gene matches: 8. Germline V gene lookup returns CDR1 SGHRS and CDR2 YFSETQ. CDR3 coding DNA: TGCGCCAGCAGGAGGACAGCGGGAGAGTCCTACGAGCAGTACTTC. As protein: CASRRTAGESYEQYF.

This clonotype has a handful of counts. A much larger clone lies one base from this, so it may be a read error. V gene TRBV19 combines with J gene TRBJ2-5, with D possibly TRBD2 on 6 matching bases. V gave up 9 bases and J gave up 5 bases, with 10 bases separating them. Germline CDR1 and CDR2: LNHDA and SQIVND (reference sequence). CDR3 size: 11 residues. In DNA form, the CDR3 reads TGTGCCAGCCGGGCGGGGGAGACCCAGTACTTC. It specifies CASRAGETQYF.

This clonotype was picked up a small number of times. V usage is TRBV27 and J usage is TRBJ1-6; TRBD1 agrees at 8 bases. The germline V gene has CDR1 MNHEY and CDR2 SMNVEV (reference sequence). This CDR3 is 15 amino acids long. V shed 6 bases and J 2 bases; nucleotides not matched to a gene: 3. The CDR3 spells CASRSQGAYNSPLHF. CDR3 sequence (DNA): TGTGCCAGCAGGTCACAGGGGGCCTATAATTCACCCCTCCACTTT.

This clonotype was seen only once. The chain couples TRBV5-6 to TRBJ1-6, with D possibly matching TRBD1 (6 bases). Trimming took off 4 bases at V and 6 bases at J, with 14 bases between the two ends. CDR1 is SGHDT, CDR2 YYEEEE, per germline. The CDR3 runs to 15 residues. The CDR3 sequence is CASSNLQGVNSPLHF. The CDR3 nucleotides read TGTGCCAGCAGCAACTTACAGGGCGTTAATTCACCCCTCCACTTT. Together with reference TRBV5-6 and TRBJ1-6, the CDR3 gives the full variable domain: DAGVTQSPTHLIKTRGQQVTLRCSPKSGHDTVSWYQQALGQGPQFIFQYYEEEERQRGNFPDRFSGHQFPNYSSELNVNALLLGDSALYLCASSNLQGVNSPLHFGNGTRLTVT.